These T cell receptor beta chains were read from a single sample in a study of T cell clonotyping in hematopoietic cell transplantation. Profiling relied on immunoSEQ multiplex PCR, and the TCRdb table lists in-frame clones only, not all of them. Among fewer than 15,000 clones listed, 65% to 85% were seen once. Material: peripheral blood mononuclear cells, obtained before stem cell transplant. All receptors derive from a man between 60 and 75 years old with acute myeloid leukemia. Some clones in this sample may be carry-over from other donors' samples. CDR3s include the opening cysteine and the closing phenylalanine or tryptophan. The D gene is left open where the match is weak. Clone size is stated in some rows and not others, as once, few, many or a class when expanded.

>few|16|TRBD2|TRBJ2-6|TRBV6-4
CASSERGGSGANVLTF
TGTGCCAGCAGTGAGCGGGGGGGCTCTGGGGCCAACGTCCTGACTTTC
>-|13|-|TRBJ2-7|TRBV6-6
CASKWRGPDEQYF
TGTGCCAGCAAGTGGAGAGGACCCGACGAGCAGTACTTC
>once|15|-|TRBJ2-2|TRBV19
CASSIRGTNTGELFF
TGTGCCAGTAGTATCAGGGGCACGAACACCGGGGAGCTGTTTTTT
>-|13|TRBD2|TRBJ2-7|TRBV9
CASSVSGGYEQYF
TGTGCCAGCAGCGTTAGCGGGGGGTACGAGCAGTACTTC
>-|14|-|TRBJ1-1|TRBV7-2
CASSLVRGATEAFF
TGTGCCAGCAGCTTAGTTAGGGGGGCCACTGAAGCTTTCTTT
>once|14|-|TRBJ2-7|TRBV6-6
CASMREGGRDEQYF
TGTGCCAGCATGAGGGAGGGGGGGCGAGACGAGCAGTACTTC
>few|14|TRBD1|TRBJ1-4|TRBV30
CAWSAGTDYEKLFF
TGTGCCTGGAGCGCCGGGACAGATTATGAAAAACTGTTTTTT
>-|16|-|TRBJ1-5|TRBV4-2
CASSQDVGSSNQPQHF
TGTGCCAGCAGCCAAGATGTAGGGTCAAGCAATCAGCCCCAGCATTTT
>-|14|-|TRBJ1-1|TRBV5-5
CASSLNRMNTEAFF
TGTGCCAGCAGCTTGAACCGAATGAACACTGAAGCTTTCTTT
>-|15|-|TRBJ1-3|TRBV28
CASSSRGGSGNTIYF
TGTGCCAGCAGCTCCCGAGGTGGCTCTGGAAACACCATATATTTT
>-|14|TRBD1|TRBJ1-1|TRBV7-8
CASSRQGAGTEAFF
TGTGCCAGCAGCCGACAGGGGGCCGGCACTGAAGCTTTCTTT
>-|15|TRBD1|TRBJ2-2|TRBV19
CASSIYRGDTGELFF
TGTGCCAGTAGTATATACAGGGGTGACACCGGGGAGCTGTTTTTT
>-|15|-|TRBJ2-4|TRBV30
CAWSSQGGGENIQYF
TGTGCCTGGAGTTCCCAGGGTGGAGGGGAGAACATTCAGTACTTC
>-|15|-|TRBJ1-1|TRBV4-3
CASSLSRTGNTEAFF
TGCGCCAGCAGCCTCTCCAGGACGGGGAACACTGAAGCTTTCTTT
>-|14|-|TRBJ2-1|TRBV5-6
CASSPWGIVNEQFF
TGTGCCAGCAGCCCGTGGGGTATAGTCAATGAGCAGTTCTTC
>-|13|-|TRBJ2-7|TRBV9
CASSVGPTREQYF
TGTGCCAGCAGCGTAGGACCCACTCGCGAGCAGTACTTC
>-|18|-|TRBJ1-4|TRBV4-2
CASSHLKGVGATNEKLFF
TGTGCCAGCAGCCACCTGAAAGGGGTAGGAGCAACTAATGAAAAACTGTTTTTT